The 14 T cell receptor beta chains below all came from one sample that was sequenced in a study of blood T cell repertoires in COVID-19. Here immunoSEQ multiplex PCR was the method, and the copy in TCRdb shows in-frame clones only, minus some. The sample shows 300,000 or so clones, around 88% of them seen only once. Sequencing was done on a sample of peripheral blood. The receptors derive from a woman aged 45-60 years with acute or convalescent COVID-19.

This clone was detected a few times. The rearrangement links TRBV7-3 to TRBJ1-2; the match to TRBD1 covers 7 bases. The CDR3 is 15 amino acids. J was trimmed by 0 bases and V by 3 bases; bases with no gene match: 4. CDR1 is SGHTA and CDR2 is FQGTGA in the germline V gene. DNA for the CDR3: TGTGCCAGCAGCTTGGAAGGGACAGCTAACTATGGCTACACCTTC. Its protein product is CASSLEGTANYGYTF.

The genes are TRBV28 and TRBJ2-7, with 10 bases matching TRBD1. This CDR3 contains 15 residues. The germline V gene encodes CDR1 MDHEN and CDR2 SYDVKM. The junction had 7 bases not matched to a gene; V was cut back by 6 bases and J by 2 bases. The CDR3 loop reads CASRPTGTGAYEQYF. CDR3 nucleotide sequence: TGTGCCAGCAGACCCACCGGGACAGGGGCCTACGAGCAGTACTTC.

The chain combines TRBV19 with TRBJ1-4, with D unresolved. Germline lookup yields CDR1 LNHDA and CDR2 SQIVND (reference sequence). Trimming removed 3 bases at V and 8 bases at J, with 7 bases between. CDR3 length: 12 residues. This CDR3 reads CASSITQEKLFF. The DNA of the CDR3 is TGTGCCAGTAGTATCACACAGGAAAAACTGTTTTTT.

CDR3 DNA: TGTGCCAGCAGATGGACACAGAGCTCCTACAATGAGCAGTTCTTC. This codes for CASRWTQSSYNEQFF. The chain employs TRBV27 and TRBJ2-1; possibly TRBD1 for D (5 bases). Trimming took 6 bases from V and 0 from J, leaving 12 bases between them. CDR1 and CDR2 (germline): MNHEY, SMNVEV (reference sequence). The CDR3 runs 15 residues.

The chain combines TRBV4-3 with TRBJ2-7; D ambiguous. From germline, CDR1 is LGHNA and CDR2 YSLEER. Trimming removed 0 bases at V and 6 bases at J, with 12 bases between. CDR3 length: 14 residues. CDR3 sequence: CASSQDLRGTEQYF. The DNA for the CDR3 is TGCGCCAGCAGCCAAGATCTGCGAGGTACCGAGCAGTACTTC.

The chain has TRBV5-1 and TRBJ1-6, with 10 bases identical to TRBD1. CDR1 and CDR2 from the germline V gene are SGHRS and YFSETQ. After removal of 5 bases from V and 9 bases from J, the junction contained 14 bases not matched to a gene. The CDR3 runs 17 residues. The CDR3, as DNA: TGCGCCAGCAGTTCCGGGACAGGGGTCCCCACGGGTTCACCCCTCCACTTT. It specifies CASSSGTGVPTGSPLHF.

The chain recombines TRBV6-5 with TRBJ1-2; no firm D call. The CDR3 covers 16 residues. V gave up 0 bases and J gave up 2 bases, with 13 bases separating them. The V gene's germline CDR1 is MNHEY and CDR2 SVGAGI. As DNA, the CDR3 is TGTGCCAGCAGTTACTCGATCATATACACCAACTATGGCTACACCTTC. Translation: CASSYSIIYTNYGYTF.

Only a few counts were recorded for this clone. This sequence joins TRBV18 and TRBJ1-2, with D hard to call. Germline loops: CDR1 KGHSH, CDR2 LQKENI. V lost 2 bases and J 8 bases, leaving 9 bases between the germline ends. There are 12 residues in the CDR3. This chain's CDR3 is CASSPVVGGYTF. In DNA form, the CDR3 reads TGTGCCAGCTCACCAGTGGTCGGGGGCTACACCTTC.

The CDR3 sequence is CASSALGLAYNEQFF. Written as DNA, the CDR3 is TGTGCCAGCAGCGCTCTGGGACTAGCCTACAATGAGCAGTTCTTC. The rearrangement uses TRBV9 and TRBJ2-1; TRBD2 matches 8 bases. V dropped 3 bases and J dropped 2; count of bases not matched to a gene: 4. CDR3 length: 15 amino acids. Germline CDR1 reads SGDLS; CDR2 reads YYNGEE.

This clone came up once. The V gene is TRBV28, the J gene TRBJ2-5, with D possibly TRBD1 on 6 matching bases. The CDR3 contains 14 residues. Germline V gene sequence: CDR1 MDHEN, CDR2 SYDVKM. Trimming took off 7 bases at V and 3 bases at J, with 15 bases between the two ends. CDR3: CASISTGREETQYF. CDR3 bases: TGTGCCAGCATTTCCACAGGGAGAGAAGAGACCCAGTACTTC.

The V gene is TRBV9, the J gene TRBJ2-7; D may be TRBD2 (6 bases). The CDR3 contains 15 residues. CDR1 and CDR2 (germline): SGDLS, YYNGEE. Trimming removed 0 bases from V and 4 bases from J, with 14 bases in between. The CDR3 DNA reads TGTGCCAGCAGCGTAGCGGTAGGAGGGTCATACGAGCAGTACTTC. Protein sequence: CASSVAVGGSYEQYF.

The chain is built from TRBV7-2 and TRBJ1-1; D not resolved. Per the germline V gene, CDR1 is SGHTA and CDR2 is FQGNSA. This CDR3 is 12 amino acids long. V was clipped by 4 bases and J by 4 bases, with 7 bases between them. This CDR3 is CASSSFVTEAFF. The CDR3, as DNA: TGTGCCAGCAGCTCTTTTGTCACTGAAGCTTTCTTT.

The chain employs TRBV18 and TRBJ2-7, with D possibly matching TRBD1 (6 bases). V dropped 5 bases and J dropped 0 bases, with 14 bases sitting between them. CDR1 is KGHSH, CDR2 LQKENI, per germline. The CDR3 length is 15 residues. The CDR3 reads CASSSQQGSSYEQYF. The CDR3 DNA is TGTGCCAGCTCATCCCAACAGGGAAGCTCCTACGAGCAGTACTTC. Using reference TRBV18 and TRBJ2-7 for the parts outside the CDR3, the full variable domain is NAGVMQNPRHLVRRRGQEARLRCSPMKGHSHVYWYRQLPEEGLKFMVYLQKENIIDESGMPKERFSAEFPKEGPSILRIQQVVRGDSAAYFCASSSQQGSSYEQYFGPGTRLTVT.

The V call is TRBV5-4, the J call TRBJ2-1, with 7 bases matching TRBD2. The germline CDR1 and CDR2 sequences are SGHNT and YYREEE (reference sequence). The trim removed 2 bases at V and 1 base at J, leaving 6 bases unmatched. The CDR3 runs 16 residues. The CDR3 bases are TGTGCCAGCAGCTTCAGCGGGACCCAATCCTACAATGAGCAGTTCTTC. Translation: CASSFSGTQSYNEQFF.